This T cell receptor (beta chain) appears in the sequencing data of a study of cytomegalovirus exposure and HLA in healthy donors. The CDR3 has 14 amino acids. Deletions cut 6 bases from V and 2 bases from J, with 13 bases between. Germline assignment: CDR1 SNHLY and CDR2 FYNNEI. Researchers ran the PCR with 60 Vbeta and 13 Jbeta primers. This table comes from immunoSEQ multiplex PCR, and its TCRdb copy is limited to in-frame clones, with some not included. The profile shows more than 75,000 clones, roughly 79% of them singletons. The clonotype originates from a woman aged 40 to 50 in good health and CMV-seronegative. Material: PBMCs. The J gene is TRBJ2-5, the V gene TRBV2; D might be TRBD2 (6 bases). The CDR3 nucleotides read TGTGCCAGCAGGCCGGGACTCAGACAAGAGACCCAGTACTTC. It encodes CASRPGLRQETQYF.